The rows below give T cell receptor beta chains drawn from one sample of a study of CD8+CD57+ T cells in acquired aplastic anemia. TCRdb reprocessed the reads with MiXCR, giving one entry per CDR3 protein. The sample consists of under 200,000 distinct CDR3 sequences, over 60% of them appearing once. Sequenced: sorted CD4+, CD8+, or CD8+CD57+ T cells (not recorded which) from PBMCs. The receptors shown here come from a human donor with severe aplastic anemia or a healthy control (not recorded which). CDR3s include the opening cysteine and the closing phenylalanine or tryptophan. D genes are given only for firm matches. Size tells how often a clone was seen (once, few, many) or the class of an expanded clone, and some rows leave it out.

d_gene,v_gene,abundance,j_gene,CDR3nt,CDR3aa
TRBD1,TRBV15,NA,TRBJ2-7,TGTGCCACCAGCAGAGTTCGACAGGGTGGTTACGAGCAGTACTTC,CATSRVRQGGYEQYF
TRBD1,TRBV19,NA,TRBJ2-1,TGTGCCAGTAGTACCCCCGGGACAGGGGGCGTGAAGAGCTCCTACAATGAGCAGTTCTTC,CASSTPGTGGVKSSYNEQFF
TRBD1,TRBV13,many,TRBJ2-7,TGTGCCAGCAGCTCCCGGACAGGGAGCACCTACGAGCAGTACTTC,CASSSRTGSTYEQYF
TRBD1,TRBV20-1,NA,TRBJ1-2,TGCAGTGCCCCCGGGACAGGTCTCCTCCACTATGGCTACACCTTC,CSAPGTGLLHYGYTF
TRBD2,TRBV7-8,NA,TRBJ2-2,TGTGCCAGCAGCTTACTAGCGGGGGGGGGGACCGGGGAGCTGTTTTTT,CASSLLAGGGTGELFF
NA,TRBV15,NA,TRBJ2-3,TGTGCCACGGGGGGTAACACAGATACGCAGTATTTT,CATGGNTDTQYF
TRBD1,TRBV5-1,NA,TRBJ1-5,TGCGCCAGCAGCCCGGGACAGGCTAGGGAGCCCCAGCATTTT,CASSPGQAREPQHF
TRBD1,TRBV19,NA,TRBJ1-1,TGTGCCAGTAGTCGGGGACAGGGGCTGAACACTGAAACCTTCTTT,CASSRGQGLNTETFF
TRBD2,TRBV10-3,NA,TRBJ2-1,TGTGCCATCAGTGGAGGGACTAGCGGGTTCAATGAGCAGTTCTTC,CAISGGTSGFNEQFF
TRBD1,TRBV15,NA,TRBJ1-2,TGTGCCACCAGCAGAGATAAGGGACAGAACTATGGCTACACCTTC,CATSRDKGQNYGYTF
NA,TRBV6-5,NA,TRBJ1-2,TGTGCCAGCAGTCCATCCGGGAAAGCTAACTATGGCTACACCTTC,CASSPSGKANYGYTF
NA,TRBV20-1,NA,TRBJ1-1,TGCAGTGCTAGAAGGCAGGGAGACACTGAAGCTTTCTTT,CSARRQGDTEAFF
TRBD1,TRBV2,NA,TRBJ1-1,TGTGCCAGCAAGGTGACAGGGGGGGGAGCTGAAGCTTTCTTT,CASKVTGGGAEAFF
TRBD2,TRBV7-9,NA,TRBJ2-5,TGTGCCAGCAGCTCAGGGACTAGCGGGGGCCCAAGCGAGACCCAGTACTTC,CASSSGTSGGPSETQYF
NA,TRBV20-1,NA,TRBJ2-5,TGCAGTGCTTGGGGTCTAGGGGAAGAGACCCAGTACTTC,CSAWGLGEETQYF